This TCR beta chain was sequenced in a study of human T cells and chemical hapten exposure. Study-wide background: Sensitizing treatment utilized 2% DPC over a roughly 2 cm by roughly 2 cm portion of upper inner arm skin. The patient population, which was mostly female, had alopecia areata, totalis or universalis.

Time point in this sample: patch test 3, about 24 weeks after DPC sensitization. Treatment meaning: therapeutic diphenylcyclopropenone sensitization with weekly scalp DPC. In this sample, this clonotype turned up a few times. TCRdb independently ran MiXCR on the RACE reads; one entry per CDR3 protein. The sample comprises over 150,000 distinct CDR3 sequences, approximately 30% of which are singletons, and roughly 2% rests with the top ten. Germline V lookup: CDR1 SGHDN, CDR2 FVKESK. J lost 1 base, V lost 5 bases, and 4 bases had no gene match. The CDR3 length is 14 residues. The source is a woman between 18 and 29 years old with alopecia areata. Some clones in this sample may be carry-over from other donors' samples. The sequences come from whole blood, collected in connection with sensitization to the hapten diphenylcyclopropenone (DPC). The rearrangement uses TRBV14 and TRBJ1-1, with 7 bases fitting TRBD1. The DNA for the CDR3 is TGTGCCAGCAGCTTTTACAGGGGGAACACTGAAGCTTTCTTT. This translates into CASSFYRGNTEAFF. The full variable domain, completed using reference TRBV14 and TRBJ1-1, is EAGVTQFPSHSVIEKGQTVTLRCDPISGHDNLYWYRRVMGKEIKFLLHFVKESKQDESGMPNNRFLAERTGGTYSTLKVQPAELEDSGVYFCASSFYRGNTEAFFGQGTRLTVV.